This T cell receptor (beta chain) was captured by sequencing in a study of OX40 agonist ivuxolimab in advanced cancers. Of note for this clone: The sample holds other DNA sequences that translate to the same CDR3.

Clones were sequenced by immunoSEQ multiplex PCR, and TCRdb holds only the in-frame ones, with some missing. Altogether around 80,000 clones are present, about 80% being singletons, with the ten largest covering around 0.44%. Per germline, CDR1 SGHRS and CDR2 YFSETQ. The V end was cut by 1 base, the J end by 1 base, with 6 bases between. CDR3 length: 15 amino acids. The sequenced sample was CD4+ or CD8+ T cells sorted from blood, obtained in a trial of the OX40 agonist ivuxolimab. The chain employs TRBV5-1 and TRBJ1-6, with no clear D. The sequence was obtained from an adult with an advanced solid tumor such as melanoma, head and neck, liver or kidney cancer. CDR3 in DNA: TGCGCCAGCAGCTTGTTGGGATCCTATAATTCACCCCTCCACTTT. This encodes CASSLLGSYNSPLHF. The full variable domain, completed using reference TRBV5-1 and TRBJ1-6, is KAGVTQTPRYLIKTRGQQVTLSCSPISGHRSVSWYQQTPGQGLQFLFEYFSETQRNKGNFPGRFSGRQFSNSRSEMNVSTLELGDSALYLCASSLLGSYNSPLHFGNGTRLTVT.